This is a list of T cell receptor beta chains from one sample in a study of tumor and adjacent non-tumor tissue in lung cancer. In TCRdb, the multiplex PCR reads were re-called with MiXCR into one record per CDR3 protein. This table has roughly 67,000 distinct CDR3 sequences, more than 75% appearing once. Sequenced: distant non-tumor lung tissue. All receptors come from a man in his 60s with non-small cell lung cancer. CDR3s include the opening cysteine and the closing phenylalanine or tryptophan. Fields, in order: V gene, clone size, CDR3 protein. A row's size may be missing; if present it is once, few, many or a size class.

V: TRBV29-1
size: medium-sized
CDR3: CSVLGGSGGAQYF

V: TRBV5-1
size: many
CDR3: CASSRGVQKAEQFF

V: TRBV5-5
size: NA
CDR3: CASSLSPWTSGRGEQFF

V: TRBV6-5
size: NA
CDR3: CASSRMQGRETQNF

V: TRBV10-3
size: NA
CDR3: CAIRGGKSNPPLHF

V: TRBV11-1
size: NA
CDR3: CAISLSPGAEAFF

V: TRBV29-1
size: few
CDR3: CSVDDPVASTDTQYF

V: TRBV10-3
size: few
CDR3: CAISEHGTSGMDSGANALTF

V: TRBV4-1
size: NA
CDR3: CGSSQARGNRPQHF

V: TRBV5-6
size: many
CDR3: CASSPVPSTNEKLFF

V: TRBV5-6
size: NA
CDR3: CASSLRQGNVSLLHF

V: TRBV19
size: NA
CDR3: CASLGAIGEDNEQYF

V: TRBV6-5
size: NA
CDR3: CASSYGNAETQYF

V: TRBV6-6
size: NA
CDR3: CASSYPSGEIQYF

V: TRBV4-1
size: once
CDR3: CASCHFRAVNQPQHF

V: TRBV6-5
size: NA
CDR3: CASSYSEEYNDLFF

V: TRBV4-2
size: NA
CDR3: CASSQGTSGSGETPYF

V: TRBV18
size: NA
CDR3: CASSPPAGGVDEQFF

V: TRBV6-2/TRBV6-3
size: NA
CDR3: CAGSSGLAGVVISSYEQCF

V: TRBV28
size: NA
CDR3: CARSLATGTYGYAF